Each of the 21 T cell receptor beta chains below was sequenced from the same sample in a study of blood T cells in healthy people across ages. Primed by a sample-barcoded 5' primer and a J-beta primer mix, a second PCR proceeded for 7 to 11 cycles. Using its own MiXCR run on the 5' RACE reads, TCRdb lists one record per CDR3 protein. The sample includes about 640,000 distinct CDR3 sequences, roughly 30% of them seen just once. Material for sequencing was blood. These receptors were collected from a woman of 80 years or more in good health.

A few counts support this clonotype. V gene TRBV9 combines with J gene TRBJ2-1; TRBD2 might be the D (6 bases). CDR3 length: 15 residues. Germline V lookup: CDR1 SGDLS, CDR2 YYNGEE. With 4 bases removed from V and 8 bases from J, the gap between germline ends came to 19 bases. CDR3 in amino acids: CASSLTSGFVDEQFF. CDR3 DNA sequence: TGTGCCAGCAGCTTGACAAGCGGGTTCGTGGATGAGCAGTTCTTC.

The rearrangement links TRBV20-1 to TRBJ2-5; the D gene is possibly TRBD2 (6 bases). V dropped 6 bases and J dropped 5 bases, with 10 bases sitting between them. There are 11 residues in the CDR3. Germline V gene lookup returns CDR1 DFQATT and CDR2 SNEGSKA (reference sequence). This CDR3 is CSAVGGETQYF. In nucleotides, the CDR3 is TGCAGTGCCGTCGGGGGTGAGACCCAGTACTTC.

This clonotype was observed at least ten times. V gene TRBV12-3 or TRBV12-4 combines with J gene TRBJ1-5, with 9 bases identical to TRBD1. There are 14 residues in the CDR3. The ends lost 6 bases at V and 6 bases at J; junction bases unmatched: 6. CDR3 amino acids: CASRAGTGTQPQHF. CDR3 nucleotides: TGTGCCAGCAGGGCCGGGACAGGGACTCAGCCCCAGCATTTT.

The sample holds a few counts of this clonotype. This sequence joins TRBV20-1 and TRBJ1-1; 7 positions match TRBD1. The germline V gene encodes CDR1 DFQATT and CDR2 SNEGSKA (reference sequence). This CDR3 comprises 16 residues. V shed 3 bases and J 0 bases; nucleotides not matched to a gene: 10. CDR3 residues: CSARKPGQTLNTEAFF. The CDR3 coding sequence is TGCAGTGCTAGGAAACCGGGACAGACGTTGAACACTGAAGCTTTCTTT.

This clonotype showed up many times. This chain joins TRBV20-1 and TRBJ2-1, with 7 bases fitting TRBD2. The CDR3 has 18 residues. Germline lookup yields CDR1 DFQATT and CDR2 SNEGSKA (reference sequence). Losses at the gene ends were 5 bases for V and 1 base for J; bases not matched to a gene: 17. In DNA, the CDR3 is TGCAGTGCTCTCTCCCTCGCTCTAGCGGAATGGTCCTACAATGAGCAGTTCTTC. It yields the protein CSALSLALAEWSYNEQFF.

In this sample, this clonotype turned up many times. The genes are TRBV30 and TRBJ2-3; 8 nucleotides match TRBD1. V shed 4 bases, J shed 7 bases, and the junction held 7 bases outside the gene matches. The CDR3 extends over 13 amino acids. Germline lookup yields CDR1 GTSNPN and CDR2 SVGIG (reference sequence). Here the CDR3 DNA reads TGTGCCTGGAAATCAGGGGGCGCGAATACGCAGTATTTT. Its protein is CAWKSGGANTQYF.

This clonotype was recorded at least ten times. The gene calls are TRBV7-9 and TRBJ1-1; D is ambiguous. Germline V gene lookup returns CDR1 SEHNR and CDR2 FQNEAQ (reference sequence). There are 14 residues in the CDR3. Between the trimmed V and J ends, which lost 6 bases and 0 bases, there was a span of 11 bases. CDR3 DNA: TGTGCCAGCAGTCCGGGGAGTATGAACACTGAAGCTTTCTTT. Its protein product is CASSPGSMNTEAFF.

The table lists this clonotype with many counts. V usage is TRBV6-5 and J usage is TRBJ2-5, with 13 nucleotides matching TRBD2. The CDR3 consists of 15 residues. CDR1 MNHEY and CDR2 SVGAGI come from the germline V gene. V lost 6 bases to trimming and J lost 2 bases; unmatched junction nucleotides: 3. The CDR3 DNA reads TGTGCCAGCAGGACTAGCGGGGGGCAACAAGAGACCCAGTACTTC. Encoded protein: CASRTSGGQQETQYF.

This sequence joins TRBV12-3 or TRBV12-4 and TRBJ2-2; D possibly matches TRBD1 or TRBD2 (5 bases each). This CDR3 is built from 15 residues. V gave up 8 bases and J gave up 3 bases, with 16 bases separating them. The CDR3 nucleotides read TGTGCCAGCTCACGTGTCGGGGCAGACACCGGGGAGCTGTTTTTT. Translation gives CASSRVGADTGELFF.

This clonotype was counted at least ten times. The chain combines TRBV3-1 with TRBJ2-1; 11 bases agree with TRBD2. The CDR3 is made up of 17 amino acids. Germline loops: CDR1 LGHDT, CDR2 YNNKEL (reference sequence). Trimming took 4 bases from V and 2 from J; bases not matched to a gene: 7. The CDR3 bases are TGTGCCAGCAGCCCTACGACGACTAGCGGGACCTACAATGAGCAGTTCTTC. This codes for CASSPTTTSGTYNEQFF.

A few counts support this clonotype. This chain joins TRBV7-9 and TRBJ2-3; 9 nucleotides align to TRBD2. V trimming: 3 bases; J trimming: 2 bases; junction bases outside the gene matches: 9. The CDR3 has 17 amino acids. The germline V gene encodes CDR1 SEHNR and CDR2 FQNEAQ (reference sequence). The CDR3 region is CASSFPRLAENTDTQYF. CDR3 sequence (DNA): TGTGCCAGCAGCTTCCCAAGACTAGCGGAGAACACAGATACGCAGTATTTT.

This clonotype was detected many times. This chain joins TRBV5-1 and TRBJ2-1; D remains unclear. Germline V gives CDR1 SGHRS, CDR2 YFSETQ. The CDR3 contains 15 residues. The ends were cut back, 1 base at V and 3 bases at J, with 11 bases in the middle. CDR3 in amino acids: CASSLSQNYYNEQFF. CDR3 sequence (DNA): TGCGCCAGCAGCTTGAGCCAGAACTACTACAATGAGCAGTTCTTC.

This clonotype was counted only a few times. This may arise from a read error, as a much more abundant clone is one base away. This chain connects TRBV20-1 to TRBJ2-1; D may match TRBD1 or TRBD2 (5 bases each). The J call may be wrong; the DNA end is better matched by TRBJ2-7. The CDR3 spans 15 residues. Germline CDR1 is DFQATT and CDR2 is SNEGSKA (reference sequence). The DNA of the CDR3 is TGCAGTGCTAGACCCGGGACGAGCTCCTACAATGAGCAGTACTTC. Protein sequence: CSARPGTSSYNEQYF.

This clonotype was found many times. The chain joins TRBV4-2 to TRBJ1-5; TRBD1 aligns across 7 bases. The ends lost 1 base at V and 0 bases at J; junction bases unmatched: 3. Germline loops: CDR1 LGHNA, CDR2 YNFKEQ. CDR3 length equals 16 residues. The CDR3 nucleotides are TGTGCCAGCAGCCAAGTGACAGGGAGTAGCAATCAGCCCCAGCATTTT. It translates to CASSQVTGSSNQPQHF.

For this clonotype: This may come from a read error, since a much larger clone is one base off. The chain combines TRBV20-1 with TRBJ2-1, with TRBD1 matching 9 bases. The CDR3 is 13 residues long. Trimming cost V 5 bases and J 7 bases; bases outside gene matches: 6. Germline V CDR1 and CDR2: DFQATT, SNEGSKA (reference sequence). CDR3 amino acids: CSALLDRGNEQFF. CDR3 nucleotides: TGCAGTGCTCTCCTGGACAGGGGTAATGAGCAGTTCTTC.

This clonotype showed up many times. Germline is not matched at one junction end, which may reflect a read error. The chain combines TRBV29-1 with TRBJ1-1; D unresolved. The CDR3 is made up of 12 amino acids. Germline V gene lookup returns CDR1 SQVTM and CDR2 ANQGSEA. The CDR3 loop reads CSVEDRVGQAFF. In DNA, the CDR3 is TGCAGCGTAGAAGACCGCGTCGGCCAAGCTTTCTTT. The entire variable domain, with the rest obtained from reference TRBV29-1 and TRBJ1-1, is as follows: SAVISQKPSRDICQRGTSLTIQCQVDSQVTMMFWYRQQPGQSLTLIATANQGSEATYESGFVIDKFPISRPNLTFSTLTVSNMSPEDSSIYLCSVEDRVGQAFFGQGTRLTVV.

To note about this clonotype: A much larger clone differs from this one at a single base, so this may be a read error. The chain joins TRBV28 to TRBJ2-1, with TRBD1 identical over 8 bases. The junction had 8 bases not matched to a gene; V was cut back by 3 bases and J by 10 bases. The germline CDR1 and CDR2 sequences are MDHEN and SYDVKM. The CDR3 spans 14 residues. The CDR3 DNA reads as TGTGCCAGCAGTTTTTCCGGGACAGGATACGAGCAGTTCTTC. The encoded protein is CASSFSGTGYEQFF.

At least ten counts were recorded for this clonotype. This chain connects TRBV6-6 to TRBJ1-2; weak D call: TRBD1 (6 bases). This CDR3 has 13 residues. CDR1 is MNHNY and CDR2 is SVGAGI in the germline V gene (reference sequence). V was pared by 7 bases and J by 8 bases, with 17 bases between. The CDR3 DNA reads TGTGCCAGCATCACCCCCCGGGGGGGCGGCTACACCTTC. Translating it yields CASITPRGGGYTF.

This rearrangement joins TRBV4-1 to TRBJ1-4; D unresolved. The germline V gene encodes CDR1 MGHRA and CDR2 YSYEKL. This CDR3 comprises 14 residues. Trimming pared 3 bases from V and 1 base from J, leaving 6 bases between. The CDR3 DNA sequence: TGCGCCAGCAGCCACGGATTAACTAATGAAAAACTGTTTTTT. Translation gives CASSHGLTNEKLFF.

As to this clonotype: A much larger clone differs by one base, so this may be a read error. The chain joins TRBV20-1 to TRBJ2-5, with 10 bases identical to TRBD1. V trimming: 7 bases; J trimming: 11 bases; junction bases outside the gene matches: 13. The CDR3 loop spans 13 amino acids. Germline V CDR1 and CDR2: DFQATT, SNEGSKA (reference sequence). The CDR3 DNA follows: TGCAGTGTTCGACAGGGGGCTAGGAATGAGCAGTACTTC. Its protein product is CSVRQGARNEQYF.

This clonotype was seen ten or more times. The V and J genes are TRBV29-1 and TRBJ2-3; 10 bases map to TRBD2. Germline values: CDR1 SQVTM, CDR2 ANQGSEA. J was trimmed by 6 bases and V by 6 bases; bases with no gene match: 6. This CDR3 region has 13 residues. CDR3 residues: CSVGLAGADTQYF. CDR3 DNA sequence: TGCAGCGTGGGTCTAGCGGGGGCGGATACGCAGTATTTT.